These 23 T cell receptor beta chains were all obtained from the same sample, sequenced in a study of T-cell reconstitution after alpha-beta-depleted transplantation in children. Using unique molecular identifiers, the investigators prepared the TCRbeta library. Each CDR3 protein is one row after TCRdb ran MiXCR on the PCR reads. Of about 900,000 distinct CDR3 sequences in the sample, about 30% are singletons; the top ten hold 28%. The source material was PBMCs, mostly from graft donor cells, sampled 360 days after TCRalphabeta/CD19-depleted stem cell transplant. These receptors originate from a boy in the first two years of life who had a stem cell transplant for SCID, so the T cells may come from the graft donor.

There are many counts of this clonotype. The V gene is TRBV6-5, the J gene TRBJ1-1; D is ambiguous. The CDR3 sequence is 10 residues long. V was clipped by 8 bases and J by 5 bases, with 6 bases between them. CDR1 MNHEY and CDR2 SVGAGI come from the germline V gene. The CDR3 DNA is TGTGCCAGCGGGAGGACTGAAGCTTTCTTT. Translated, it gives CASGRTEAFF.

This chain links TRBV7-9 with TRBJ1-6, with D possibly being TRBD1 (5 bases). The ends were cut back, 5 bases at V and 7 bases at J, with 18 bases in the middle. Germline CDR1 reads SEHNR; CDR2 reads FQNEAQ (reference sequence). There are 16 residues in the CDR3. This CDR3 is CASSPILGVTNSPLHF. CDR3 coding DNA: TGTGCCAGCAGCCCCATTTTGGGGGTAACGAATTCACCCCTCCACTTT.

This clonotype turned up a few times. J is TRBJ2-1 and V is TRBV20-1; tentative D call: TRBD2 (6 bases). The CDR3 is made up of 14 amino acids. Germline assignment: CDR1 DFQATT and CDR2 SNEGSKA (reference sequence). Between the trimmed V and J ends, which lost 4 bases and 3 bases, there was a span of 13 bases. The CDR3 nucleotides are TGCAGTGCTATTGTGGAGGGTGGCTACAATGAGCAGTTCTTC. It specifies CSAIVEGGYNEQFF.

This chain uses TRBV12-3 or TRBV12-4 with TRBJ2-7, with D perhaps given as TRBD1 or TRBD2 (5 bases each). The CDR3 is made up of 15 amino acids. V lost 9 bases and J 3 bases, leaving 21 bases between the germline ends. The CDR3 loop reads CASELPGTPYYEQYF. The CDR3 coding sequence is TGTGCCAGTGAACTGCCCGGGACGCCTTACTACGAGCAGTACTTC.

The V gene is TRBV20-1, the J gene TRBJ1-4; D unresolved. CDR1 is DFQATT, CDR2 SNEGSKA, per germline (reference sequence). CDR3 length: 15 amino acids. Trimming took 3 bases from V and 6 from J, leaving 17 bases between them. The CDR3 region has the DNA TGCAGTGCTAGGGCCGGACTGCCCAACGATGAAAAACTGTTTTTT. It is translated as CSARAGLPNDEKLFF.

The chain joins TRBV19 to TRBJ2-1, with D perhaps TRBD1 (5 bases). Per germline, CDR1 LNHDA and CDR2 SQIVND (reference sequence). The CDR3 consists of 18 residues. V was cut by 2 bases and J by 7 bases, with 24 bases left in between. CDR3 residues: CASSIQGFVAPPWNEQFF. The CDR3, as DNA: TGTGCCAGTAGTATACAGGGATTCGTCGCCCCCCCATGGAATGAGCAGTTCTTC.

This CDR3 reads CASSPGPTISNQPQHF. The CDR3 bases are TGTGCCAGCAGCCCAGGACCTACTATTAGCAATCAGCCCCAGCATTTT. V gene TRBV6-2 or TRBV6-3 combines with J gene TRBJ1-5; D unresolved. Germline CDR1 and CDR2: MNHEY and SVGEGT. The CDR3 has 16 amino acids. Trimming cost V 6 bases and J 0 bases, with 15 bases left between them.

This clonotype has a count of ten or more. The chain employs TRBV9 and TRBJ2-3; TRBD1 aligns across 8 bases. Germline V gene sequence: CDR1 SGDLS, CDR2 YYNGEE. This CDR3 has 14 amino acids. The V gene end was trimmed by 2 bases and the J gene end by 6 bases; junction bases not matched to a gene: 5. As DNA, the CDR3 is TGTGCCAGCAGCGTGGGGGACAGGTTGGATACGCAGTATTTT. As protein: CASSVGDRLDTQYF.

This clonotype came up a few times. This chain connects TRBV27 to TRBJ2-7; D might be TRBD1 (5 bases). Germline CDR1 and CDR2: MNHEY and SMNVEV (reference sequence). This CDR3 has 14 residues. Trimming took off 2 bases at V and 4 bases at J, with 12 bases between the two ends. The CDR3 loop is CASSLRGQAYEQYF. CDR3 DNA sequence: TGTGCCAGCAGTTTAAGGGGCCAGGCGTACGAGCAGTACTTC.

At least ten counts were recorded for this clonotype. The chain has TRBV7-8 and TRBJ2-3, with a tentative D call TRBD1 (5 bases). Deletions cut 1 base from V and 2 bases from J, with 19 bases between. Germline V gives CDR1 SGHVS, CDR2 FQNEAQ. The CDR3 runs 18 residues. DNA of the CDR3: TGTGCCAGCAGCTTAGGGATTGGGGCTCTCTTCAACACAGATACGCAGTATTTT. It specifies CASSLGIGALFNTDTQYF.

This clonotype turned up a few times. CDR3 bases: TGCAGTGCTAGTGAATCAGTGAACACTGAAGCTTTCTTT. Translation gives CSASESVNTEAFF. The V call is TRBV20-1, the J call TRBJ1-1; D is uncertain. V was trimmed by 3 bases and J by 0 bases, leaving 8 bases between them. This CDR3 region has 13 residues. Germline values: CDR1 DFQATT, CDR2 SNEGSKA (reference sequence).

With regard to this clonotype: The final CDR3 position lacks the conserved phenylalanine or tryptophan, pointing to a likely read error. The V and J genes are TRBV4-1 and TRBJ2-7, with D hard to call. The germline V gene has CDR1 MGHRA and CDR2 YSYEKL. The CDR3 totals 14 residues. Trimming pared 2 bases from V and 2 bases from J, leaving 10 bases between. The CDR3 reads CASSQHPPPYEQYS. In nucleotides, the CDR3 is TGCGCCAGCAGCCAACATCCACCGCCCTACGAGCAGTACTCC.

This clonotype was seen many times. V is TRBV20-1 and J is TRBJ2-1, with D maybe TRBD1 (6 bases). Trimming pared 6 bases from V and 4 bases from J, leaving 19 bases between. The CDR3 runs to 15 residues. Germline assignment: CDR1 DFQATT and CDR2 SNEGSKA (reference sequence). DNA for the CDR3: TGCAGTGCGAGGCTGGGGGCAGGACCATACAATGAGCAGTTCTTC. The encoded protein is CSARLGAGPYNEQFF.

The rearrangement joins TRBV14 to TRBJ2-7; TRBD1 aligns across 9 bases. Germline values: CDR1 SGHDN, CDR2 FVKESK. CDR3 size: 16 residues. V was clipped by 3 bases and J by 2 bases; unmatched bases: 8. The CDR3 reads CASSHHRGTGTYEQYF. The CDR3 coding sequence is TGTGCCAGCAGCCACCACCGCGGGACAGGGACCTACGAGCAGTACTTC.

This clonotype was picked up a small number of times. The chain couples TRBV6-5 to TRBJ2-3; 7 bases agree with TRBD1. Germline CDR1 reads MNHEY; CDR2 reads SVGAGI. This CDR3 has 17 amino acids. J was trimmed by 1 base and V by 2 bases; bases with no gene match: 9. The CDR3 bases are TGTGCCAGCAGTTACCCCACAGGGGTAGGAGGCACAGATACGCAGTATTTT. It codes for CASSYPTGVGGTDTQYF.

For the CDR3, the DNA is TGCGCCAGCAGCGGTGGGGCTAACTATGGCTACACCTTC. Encoded protein: CASSGGANYGYTF. The chain has TRBV5-1 and TRBJ1-2, with D uncertain. The germline V gene encodes CDR1 SGHRS and CDR2 YFSETQ. The CDR3 contains 13 residues. V lost 4 bases to trimming and J lost 0 bases, with 7 bases between them.

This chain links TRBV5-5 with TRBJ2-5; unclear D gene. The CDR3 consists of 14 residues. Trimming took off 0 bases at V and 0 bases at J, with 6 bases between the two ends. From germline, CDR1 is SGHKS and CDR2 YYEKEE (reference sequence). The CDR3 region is CASSLVRYQETQYF. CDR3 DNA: TGTGCCAGCAGCTTGGTCAGGTACCAAGAGACCCAGTACTTC.

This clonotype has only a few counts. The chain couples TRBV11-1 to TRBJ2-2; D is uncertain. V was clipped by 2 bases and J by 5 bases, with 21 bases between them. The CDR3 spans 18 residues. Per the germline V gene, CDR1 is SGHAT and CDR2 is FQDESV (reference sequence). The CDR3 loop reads CASSLNQFGFSETGELFF. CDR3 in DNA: TGTGCCAGCAGCTTAAATCAATTTGGTTTCAGTGAGACCGGGGAGCTGTTTTTT.

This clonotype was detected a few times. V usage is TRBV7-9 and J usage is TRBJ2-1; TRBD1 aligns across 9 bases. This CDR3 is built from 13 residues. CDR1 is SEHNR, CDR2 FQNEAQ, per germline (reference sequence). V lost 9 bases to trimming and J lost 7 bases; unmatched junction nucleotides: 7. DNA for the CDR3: TGTGCCAGTGCACAGGGGGCGGGGAATGAGCAGTTCTTC. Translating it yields CASAQGAGNEQFF.

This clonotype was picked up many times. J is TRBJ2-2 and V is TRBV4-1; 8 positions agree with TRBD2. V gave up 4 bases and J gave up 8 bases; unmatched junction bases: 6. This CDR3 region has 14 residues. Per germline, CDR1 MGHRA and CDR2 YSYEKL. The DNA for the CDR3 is TGCGCCAGCAGCCGGACTAGCCCATTGGGGGAGCTGTTTTTT. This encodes CASSRTSPLGELFF.

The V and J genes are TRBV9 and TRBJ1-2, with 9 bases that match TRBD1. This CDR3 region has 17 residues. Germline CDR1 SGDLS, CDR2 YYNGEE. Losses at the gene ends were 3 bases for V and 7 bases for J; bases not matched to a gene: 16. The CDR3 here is CASSAGRWDREFIGYTF. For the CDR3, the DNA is TGTGCCAGCAGCGCAGGACGTTGGGACAGGGAATTCATTGGCTACACCTTC.

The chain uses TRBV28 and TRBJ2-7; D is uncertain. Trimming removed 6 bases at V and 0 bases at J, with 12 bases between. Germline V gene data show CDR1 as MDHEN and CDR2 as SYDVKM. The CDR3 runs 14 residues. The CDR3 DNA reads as TGTGCCAGCAGCCTACCGGTCCCCTCCTACGAGCAGTACTTC. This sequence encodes CASSLPVPSYEQYF.

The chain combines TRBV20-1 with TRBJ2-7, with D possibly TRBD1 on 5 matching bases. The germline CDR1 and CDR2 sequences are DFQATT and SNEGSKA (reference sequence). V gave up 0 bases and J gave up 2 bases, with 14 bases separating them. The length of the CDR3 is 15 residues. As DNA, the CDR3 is TGCAGTGCTAGAGATCCTAGGGGTCCCGCCTACGAGCAGTACTTC. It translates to CSARDPRGPAYEQYF.